This entry lists 19 T cell receptor beta chains sequenced from one sample in a study of blood T cell repertoires in COVID-19. The method was immunoSEQ multiplex PCR; TCRdb's version includes in-frame clones alone and lacks a portion of them. Here the sample spans about 250,000 clones, about 80% being singletons. The sample was peripheral blood. The receptors come from an elderly woman with acute or convalescent COVID-19.

The chain combines TRBV19 with TRBJ2-3; TRBD2 is a possible D gene (6 bases). This CDR3 has 16 residues. Germline loops: CDR1 LNHDA, CDR2 SQIVND (reference sequence). The germline V and J ends were trimmed by 1 base and 2 bases, with 13 bases remaining between them. This CDR3 reads CASSIGLGGATDTQYF. CDR3 bases: TGTGCCAGTAGTATAGGACTAGGTGGGGCCACAGATACGCAGTATTTT.

V is TRBV19 and J is TRBJ1-2, with 7 bases aligning to TRBD1. The CDR3 consists of 14 residues. The trim removed 3 bases at V and 7 bases at J, leaving 8 bases unmatched. Germline lookup yields CDR1 LNHDA and CDR2 SQIVND (reference sequence). The CDR3 region has the DNA TGTGCCAGTAGTATCCGTACAGGGGAGGTTGGCTACACCTTC. Protein product: CASSIRTGEVGYTF.

This chain links TRBV19 with TRBJ1-5; tentatively, D is TRBD1 (5 bases). CDR1 and CDR2 from the germline V gene are LNHDA and SQIVND (reference sequence). CDR3 length: 17 amino acids. Trimming pared 1 base from V and 1 base from J, leaving 14 bases between. The CDR3 is CASSIAGGVNSNQPQHF. The CDR3 DNA follows: TGTGCCAGTAGTATAGCGGGAGGGGTCAACAGCAATCAGCCCCAGCATTTT.

The J gene is TRBJ2-2, the V gene TRBV3-1 (or the pseudogene TRBV3-2); no reliable D call. Trimming left V 5 bases short and J 1 base short, with 8 bases between. CDR3 length equals 14 residues. In germline, CDR1 is LGHDT, CDR2 YNNKEL (reference sequence). This CDR3 reads CASSSYWNTGELFF. CDR3 DNA sequence: TGTGCCAGCAGCTCATACTGGAACACCGGGGAGCTGTTTTTT.

V is TRBV5-1 and J is TRBJ1-5; D possibly corresponds to TRBD1 (6 bases). This CDR3 has 14 amino acids. The germline gives CDR1 SGHRS, CDR2 YFSETQ. V was pared by 4 bases and J by 7 bases, with 15 bases between. The CDR3: CASSPRGGFQPQHF. The CDR3 nucleotides read TGCGCCAGCAGCCCGAGGGGGGGGTTCCAGCCCCAGCATTTT.

A single count supports this clone. The same CDR3 is also encoded by other DNA sequences in this sample. The chain links TRBV2 to TRBJ1-1; D is ambiguous. Looked up from germline, CDR1 is SNHLY and CDR2 is FYNNEI. This CDR3 has 13 amino acids. V gave up 4 bases and J gave up 0 bases, with 6 bases separating them. CDR3 sequence: CASSGEVNTEAFF. CDR3 bases: TGTGCCAGCAGTGGCGAAGTGAACACTGAAGCTTTCTTT.

The chain links TRBV3-1 (or the pseudogene TRBV3-2) to TRBJ1-1, with 8 positions matching TRBD1. In germline, CDR1 is LGHDT, CDR2 YNNKEL (reference sequence). The CDR3 length is 16 residues. V lost 2 bases to trimming and J lost 1 base; unmatched junction nucleotides: 6. CDR3 nucleotides: TGTGCCAGCAGCCAAAAGAGACAGGGGAGGAACACTGAAGCTTTCTTT. It encodes CASSQKRQGRNTEAFF.

This clone has only a few counts. V gene TRBV6-1 combines with J gene TRBJ2-5; 8 nucleotides match TRBD2. The CDR3 is 16 amino acids. Germline CDR1 reads MNHNS; CDR2 reads SASEGT. V was pared by 0 bases and J by 5 bases, with 8 bases of the junction left unmatched. The CDR3: CASSEAGGGPWETQYF. The CDR3 DNA reads TGTGCCAGCAGTGAAGCGGGCGGGGGGCCGTGGGAGACCCAGTACTTC.

The chain employs TRBV6-2 or TRBV6-3 and TRBJ1-2; D possibly corresponds to TRBD1 (6 bases). The CDR3 runs to 14 residues. From germline, CDR1 is MNHEY and CDR2 SVGEGT. V lost 0 bases and J lost 4, with 9 bases in between. The CDR3, as DNA: TGTGCCAGCAGTTACTCGGCAGGGGCCTATGGCTACACCTTC. Its translation is CASSYSAGAYGYTF.

The chain links TRBV7-2 to TRBJ1-5; D gene uncertain. Germline CDR1 SGHTA, CDR2 FQGNSA. The ends were cut back, 5 bases at V and 4 bases at J, with 9 bases in the middle. The CDR3 consists of 13 residues. CDR3 nucleotide sequence: TGTGCCAGCAGCCAACAAGAAAATCAGCCCCAGCATTTT. It yields the protein CASSQQENQPQHF.

This clone was seen only a few times. The CDR3 DNA reads as TGTGCCAGCGCCCCTGTCGGCGGGGGTGAAAAACTGTTTTTT. It specifies CASAPVGGGEKLFF. The V gene is TRBV10-3, the J gene TRBJ1-4, with D perhaps TRBD1 (5 bases). The CDR3 is 14 residues long. V lost 10 bases to trimming and J lost 7 bases, with 19 bases between them. Looked up from germline, CDR1 is ENHRY and CDR2 is SYGVKD.

The chain recombines TRBV4-1 with TRBJ1-6; weak D call: TRBD1 (5 bases). CDR1 and CDR2 (germline): MGHRA, YSYEKL. This CDR3 region has 18 residues. V shed 0 bases and J shed 7 bases, with 19 bases lying between them. Here the CDR3 DNA reads TGCGCCAGCAGCCAAGAACGGAGAGGAGGGGTAGGCAATTCACCCCTCCACTTT. Translation gives CASSQERRGGVGNSPLHF.

The gene calls are TRBV2 and TRBJ1-1; 10 positions agree with TRBD1. This CDR3 region has 15 residues. Germline V gene sequence: CDR1 SNHLY, CDR2 FYNNEI. J gave up 3 bases and V 6 bases, and 7 bases lay outside the gene matches. In nucleotides, the CDR3 is TGTGCCAGCAGATACGCCGGGACAGGGGACACTGAAGCTTTCTTT. It is translated as CASRYAGTGDTEAFF.

The chain links TRBV2 to TRBJ2-4; 10 bases align to TRBD1. The CDR3 loop spans 21 amino acids. Germline CDR1 and CDR2: SNHLY and FYNNEI. V was pared by 6 bases and J by 0 bases, with 20 bases of the junction left unmatched. Here the CDR3 DNA reads TGTGCCAGCAGCGTAACTCCGGGACAGGGGAACCTGCGAGTAGCCAAAAACATTCAGTACTTC. Translation gives CASSVTPGQGNLRVAKNIQYF.

This clone was counted a single time. The genes are TRBV6-1 and TRBJ2-7, with D tentatively TRBD2 (6 bases). The CDR3 consists of 14 residues. Germline V gene data show CDR1 as MNHNS and CDR2 as SASEGT. The V end was cut by 0 bases, the J end by 2 bases, with 8 bases between. CDR3 nucleotide sequence: TGTGCCAGCAGTGAAGCGTCGGGGGCCTACGAGCAGTACTTC. This sequence encodes CASSEASGAYEQYF.

The chain carries TRBV19 and TRBJ1-2; D call uncertain. Trimming removed 7 bases from V and 0 bases from J, with 9 bases in between. Per germline, CDR1 LNHDA and CDR2 SQIVND (reference sequence). This CDR3 contains 13 residues. CDR3 DNA sequence: TGTGCCAGTAACGACGACACTAACTATGGCTACACCTTC. Its translation is CASNDDTNYGYTF.

The chain uses TRBV19 and TRBJ1-3, with TRBD1 as a possible D gene (5 bases). The V end was cut by 6 bases, the J end by 0 bases, with 15 bases between. Germline V gives CDR1 LNHDA, CDR2 SQIVND (reference sequence). The CDR3 has 16 amino acids. The CDR3 is CASSSDSLISGNTIYF. In DNA form, the CDR3 reads TGTGCCAGTAGCTCCGACAGCCTAATCTCTGGAAACACCATATATTTT.

This chain joins TRBV9 and TRBJ2-5; D might be TRBD2 (5 bases). V was cut by 3 bases and J by 4 bases, with 10 bases left in between. This CDR3 has 13 amino acids. Germline loops: CDR1 SGDLS, CDR2 YYNGEE. CDR3 bases: TGTGCCAGCAGCGCGGGATTTGCAGAGACCCAGTACTTC. Encoded protein: CASSAGFAETQYF.

This clone occurred once. This chain connects TRBV6-1 to TRBJ1-3, with D possibly matching TRBD1 (6 bases). With 4 bases removed from V and 2 bases from J, the gap between germline ends came to 15 bases. The germline gives CDR1 MNHNS, CDR2 SASEGT. The CDR3 has 16 residues. The CDR3 loop is CASSVQPTGAGNTIYF. The CDR3, as DNA: TGTGCCAGCAGTGTACAACCGACAGGAGCTGGAAACACCATATATTTT.